These T cell receptor beta chains were read from a single sample in a study of OX40 agonist ivuxolimab in advanced cancers. This table comes from immunoSEQ multiplex PCR, and its TCRdb copy is limited to in-frame clones, with some not included. The sample holds tens of thousands of clones, about 87% seen once. The sample here was CD4+ or CD8+ T cells sorted from blood, taken in a trial of the OX40 agonist ivuxolimab. Source of these receptors: an adult with an advanced solid tumor such as melanoma, head and neck, liver or kidney cancer. The CDR3 runs from the conserved cysteine through the conserved F or W. The D gene is left open where the match is weak. Clone sizes are given selectively: once, few, many, or a class where the clone is expanded.

abundance,j_gene,d_gene,v_gene,CDR3nt,CDR3aa
.,TRBJ1-3,.,TRBV5-1,TGCGCCAGCAGCCGGGGGAGTAGCTCTGGAAACACCATATATTTT,CASSRGSSSGNTIYF
.,TRBJ1-2,TRBD1,TRBV6-5,TGTGCCAGCAGTTACGGCAGGGGGCAGGGCTACACCTTC,CASSYGRGQGYTF
.,TRBJ2-2,TRBD1,TRBV25-1,TGTGCCAGCAGTGCGACCGGGACAGGAAACACCGGGGAGCTGTTTTTT,CASSATGTGNTGELFF
.,TRBJ1-1,.,TRBV30,TGTGCCTGGAGTGTCGGGCGGGTCGTGCCCACTGAAGCTTTCTTT,CAWSVGRVVPTEAFF
once,TRBJ1-5,TRBD1,TRBV11-2,TGTGCCAGCAGCCTGACAGGGGATCAGCCCCAGCATTTT,CASSLTGDQPQHF
.,TRBJ1-2,.,TRBV19,TGTGCCAGTAGTATCCCTGGAAGGGGTAATGGCTACACCTTC,CASSIPGRGNGYTF
.,TRBJ2-7,.,TRBV6-1,TGTGCCAGCAGTGAGGTCCATACCTCCGAGCAGTACTTC,CASSEVHTSEQYF
.,TRBJ1-2,TRBD1,TRBV7-2,TGTGCCAGCAGCCCACGGCAGGGGGGTGGCTACACCTTC,CASSPRQGGGYTF
few,TRBJ2-7,.,TRBV7-2,TGTGCCAGCAGCTTAGCCGAAGGAGTTGCCTACGAGCAGTACTTC,CASSLAEGVAYEQYF
few,TRBJ1-6,TRBD1,TRBV7-3,TGTGCCAGCAGCTCACTGACAGGGGATAATTCACCCCTCCACTTT,CASSSLTGDNSPLHF
once,TRBJ2-2,.,TRBV5-4,TGTGCCAGCAGAAACGAGCCCGGGAACACCGGGGAGCTGTTTTTT,CASRNEPGNTGELFF
.,TRBJ2-7,.,TRBV6-5,TGTGCCAGCAGTCGACGACAGATATCCTACGAGCAGTACTTC,CASSRRQISYEQYF
.,TRBJ2-5,TRBD1,TRBV6-1,TGTGCCAGCAGGGAACAGGGGATGTGGCAAGAGACCCAGTACTTC,CASREQGMWQETQYF
.,TRBJ2-6,.,TRBV7-2,TGTGCCAGCAGCTTAGTGGGGCGCGGATCTGGGGCCAACGTCCTGACTTTC,CASSLVGRGSGANVLTF
.,TRBJ1-6,.,TRBV23-1,TGCGCCAGCAGTCCAGTGACAGAGTTTAATTCACCCCTCCACTTT,CASSPVTEFNSPLHF
.,TRBJ1-1,.,TRBV2,TGTGCCAGCAGCTTACGACAGGAGCCGAACACTGAAGCTTTCTTT,CASSLRQEPNTEAFF
once,TRBJ2-1,.,TRBV30,TGTGCCTGGAGTGGACTAGTATACAATGAGCAGTTCTTC,CAWSGLVYNEQFF
.,TRBJ1-1,TRBD1,TRBV4-1,TGCGCCAGCAGCCAAGATCCGGGACAGGGCCGGACCGAAGCTTTCTTT,CASSQDPGQGRTEAFF
medium-sized,TRBJ2-3,.,TRBV5-6,TGTGCCAGCAGCTCCACAGATACGCAGTATTTT,CASSSTDTQYF
.,TRBJ2-3,.,TRBV15,TGTGCCACCAGCAGAGGGGACGTCCAAGATACGCAGTATTTT,CATSRGDVQDTQYF
.,TRBJ1-6,.,TRBV10-3,TGTGCCATCAGTGAGTCCCGGGGTGGCTCACCCCTCCACTTT,CAISESRGGSPLHF
few,TRBJ2-7,.,TRBV4-1,TGCGCCAGCAGCCAAGAAGGTCATGGAGTCCGCGAGCAGTACTTC,CASSQEGHGVREQYF
once,TRBJ1-1,.,TRBV7-9,TGTGCCAGCAGCTTAGTAGGTAACACTGAAGCTTTCTTT,CASSLVGNTEAFF
once,TRBJ1-2,.,TRBV19,TGTGCCAGTAGTAAGGCTGACAGTCTCTATGGCTACACCTTC,CASSKADSLYGYTF
.,TRBJ2-5,.,TRBV11-2,TGTGCCAGCAGCTTAGCCGGGGTCGAGACCCAGTACTTC,CASSLAGVETQYF
.,TRBJ2-4,TRBD2,TRBV30,TGTGCCTGGAGTGGGGGGACTAGCGGACTACTAGCCAAAAACATTCAGTACTTC,CAWSGGTSGLLAKNIQYF
.,TRBJ1-1,TRBD1,TRBV10-3,TGTGCCATCAGACTCCCGGGACAGGGTAACACTGAAGCTTTCTTT,CAIRLPGQGNTEAFF
.,TRBJ1-5,TRBD1,TRBV28,TGTGCCAGCAGTTTAAGACTCAAAGGACAGGGGGGGTTTGACAATCAGCCCCAGCATTTT,CASSLRLKGQGGFDNQPQHF
.,TRBJ1-4,.,TRBV7-2,TGTGCCAGCAGCTTATTAGGTGGGGACACCGAAAAACTGTTTTTT,CASSLLGGDTEKLFF
.,TRBJ1-5,.,TRBV18,TGTGCCAGCTCACCACGGGACCGGAATCAGCCCCAGCATTTT,CASSPRDRNQPQHF
.,TRBJ2-7,.,TRBV5-1,TGCGCCAGCAGCTTGGCTCGGGGGCGGAACGAGCAGTACTTC,CASSLARGRNEQYF
.,TRBJ2-1,.,TRBV4-3,TGCGCCAGCAGCCAAGACAGGGGCTACAATGAGCAGTTCTTC,CASSQDRGYNEQFF
.,TRBJ2-1,TRBD2,TRBV4-1,TGCGCCAGCAGCCAAGGAGGGAGGGAGGGCCCCGATGAGCAGTTCTTC,CASSQGGREGPDEQFF
.,TRBJ2-2,.,TRBV7-7,TGTGCCAGCAGCCTTTCCCCTGGGGGGCGCGACACCGGGGAGCTGTTTTTT,CASSLSPGGRDTGELFF
few,TRBJ2-5,TRBD1,TRBV7-9,TGTGCCAGCAGCCCCGGGACAGGGGAAGAGACCCAGTACTTC,CASSPGTGEETQYF
medium-sized,TRBJ2-7,.,TRBV7-2,TGTGCCAGCAGCTCAAACAGGGCCTCCTACGAGCAGTACTTC,CASSSNRASYEQYF
.,TRBJ2-1,.,TRBV28,TGTGCCAGCAGTTCAAGTACCATCAATGAGCAGTTCTTC,CASSSSTINEQFF
.,TRBJ2-1,TRBD1,TRBV27,TGTGCCAGCAGCAAGACAGGGGGCATCTACAATGAGCAGTTCTTC,CASSKTGGIYNEQFF
.,TRBJ2-7,.,TRBV27,TGTGCCAGCAGTTTATTTGGGGTCCAGACCTACGAGCAGTACTTC,CASSLFGVQTYEQYF
few,TRBJ1-1,.,TRBV2,TGTGCCAGCAGCACGAGGGACACTGAAGCTTTCTTT,CASSTRDTEAFF
.,TRBJ2-2,TRBD1,TRBV7-8,TGTGCCAGCAGCCTAAGGACAGGGTTGAACACCGGGGAGCTGTTTTTT,CASSLRTGLNTGELFF
.,TRBJ2-2,TRBD1,TRBV9,TGTGCCAGCAGCGCGACAGGGGGCCCCGGGGAGCTGTTTTTT,CASSATGGPGELFF
.,TRBJ1-1,.,TRBV19,TGTGCCAGTAGTGGGCAGCACATGAACACTGAAGCTTTCTTT,CASSGQHMNTEAFF
.,TRBJ2-5,TRBD2,TRBV9,TGTGCCAGCAGCGTATCAAGCGGGAGGGCCGGAGAGACCCAGTACTTC,CASSVSSGRAGETQYF
.,TRBJ2-3,.,TRBV30,TGTGCCTGGGATCGGGGGTACACAGATACGCAGTATTTT,CAWDRGYTDTQYF
once,TRBJ2-2,TRBD1,TRBV6-5,TGTGCCAGCAGTCTGACAGGGGGCGGGACCGGGGAGCTGTTTTTT,CASSLTGGGTGELFF
.,TRBJ1-5,.,TRBV5-1,TGCGCCAGCAGCTTGGCGGGCCGGGATCAGCCCCAGCATTTT,CASSLAGRDQPQHF
.,TRBJ1-4,.,TRBV19,TGTGCCAGTAGAACTATGGACTGGGAAAATGAAAAACTGTTTTTT,CASRTMDWENEKLFF